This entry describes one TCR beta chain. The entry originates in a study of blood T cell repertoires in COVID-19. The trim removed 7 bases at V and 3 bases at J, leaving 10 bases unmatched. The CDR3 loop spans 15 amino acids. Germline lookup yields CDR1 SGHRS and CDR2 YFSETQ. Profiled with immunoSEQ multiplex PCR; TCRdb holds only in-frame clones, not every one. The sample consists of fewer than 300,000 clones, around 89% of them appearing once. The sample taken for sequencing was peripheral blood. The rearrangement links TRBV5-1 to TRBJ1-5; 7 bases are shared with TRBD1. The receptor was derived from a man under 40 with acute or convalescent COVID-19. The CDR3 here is CASHPGGLSNQPQHF. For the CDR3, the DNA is TGCGCCAGCCACCCAGGGGGACTGTCCAATCAGCCCCAGCATTTT. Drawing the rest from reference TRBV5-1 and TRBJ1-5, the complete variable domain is KAGVTQTPRYLIKTRGQQVTLSCSPISGHRSVSWYQQTPGQGLQFLFEYFSETQRNKGNFPGRFSGRQFSNSRSEMNVSTLELGDSALYLCASHPGGLSNQPQHFGDGTRLSIL.